A selection of T cell receptor beta chains follows, all from one sample in a study of graft-versus-host responses after intestinal transplantation. Their antigens are not known. This table comes from immunoSEQ multiplex PCR, and its TCRdb copy is limited to in-frame clones, with some not included. The table lists some 120,000 clones, less than 95% of them singletons. This specimen consisted of unstimulated CD4+ T cells sorted from spleen or lymph node cells, obtained before intestinal transplant. All receptors come from a human donor who received an intestinal transplant. Both conserved end residues are part of each CDR3. The D gene is left open where the match is weak. Clone size is stated in some rows and not others, as once, few, many or a class when expanded.

>.|TRBJ1-1|TRBV14|.
CASSQDLRTEAFF
TGTGCCAGCAGCCAAGATCTGAGAACTGAAGCTTTCTTT
>.|TRBJ2-1|TRBV10-1|.
CASSEYGLNEQFF
TGCGCCAGCAGTGAGTATGGGCTAAATGAGCAGTTCTTC
>TRBD1|TRBJ1-1|TRBV19|.
CASSMVQGVSTEAFF
TGTGCCAGTAGTATGGTGCAGGGGGTGAGCACTGAAGCTTTCTTT
>.|TRBJ2-2|TRBV10-2|.
CARAGVGEKDTGELFF
TGCGCCAGGGCAGGGGTAGGGGAGAAGGACACCGGGGAGCTGTTTTTT
>TRBD1|TRBJ1-2|TRBV27|.
CASSSSTWARGDYGYTF
TGTGCCAGCAGTTCCTCGACTTGGGCCAGGGGGGACTATGGCTACACCTTC
>.|TRBJ1-2|TRBV19|.
CASTPNVGTPVYGYTF
TGTGCCAGTACTCCTAATGTGGGGACACCAGTATATGGCTACACCTTC
>TRBD1|TRBJ1-1|TRBV28|.
CASSFVGTGGTEAFF
TGTGCCAGCAGTTTTGTGGGGACAGGGGGGACTGAAGCTTTCTTT
>TRBD1|TRBJ1-2|TRBV7-2|.
CASSLGGGRVYGYTF
TGTGCCAGCAGCTTAGGAGGGGGCCGAGTCTATGGCTACACCTTC
>TRBD2|TRBJ2-2|TRBV19|.
CASSILAGAGELFF
TGTGCCAGTAGTATACTAGCGGGAGCCGGGGAGCTGTTTTTT
>TRBD2|TRBJ2-3|TRBV27|once
CASIMGLAGEGGTDTQYF
TGTGCCAGCATCATGGGGCTAGCGGGAGAAGGGGGCACAGATACGCAGTATTTT